This TCR beta chain originates from a study of T cells after posttransplantation cyclophosphamide. Findings and caveats of the study: Recipient CMV seropositivity and CMV reactivation strongly tracked TRB clonality. Later blood repertoires were often dominated by clones from the donor CD8+ memory compartment. Blood and skin or GI T cell repertoires showed limited TRB overlap.

Sequencing used immunoSEQ multiplex PCR; TCRdb keeps in-frame clones, though not all of them. In total the sample includes around 25,000 clones, none of them seen once. Ten or more counts support this clone. Its antigen remains unknown. The germline V gene encodes CDR1 SGHVS and CDR2 FNYEAQ. The CDR3 extends over 14 amino acids. Deletions cut 5 bases from V and 8 bases from J, with 15 bases between. Material for sequencing was PBMCs. This chain links TRBV7-6 with TRBJ1-4, with D perhaps TRBD1 (6 bases). The TCR was taken from a woman between 55 and 75 years old in good health, CMV-negative, and a related stem cell transplant donor. The CDR3 spells CASSRQAGGEKLFF. The DNA of the CDR3 is TGTGCCAGCAGCCGACAGGCTGGAGGAGAAAAACTGTTTTTT.